These 30 T cell receptor beta chains were all obtained from the same sample, sequenced in a study of cytomegalovirus exposure and HLA in healthy donors. PCR amplification relied on 60 Vbeta primers (plus 13 Jbeta primers). Assay used: immunoSEQ multiplex PCR; TCRdb lists only in-frame clones, some missing. The sample lists 170,000 or so clones, approximately 81% occurring once. Sequencing was carried out using PBMCs. These receptors came from a boy aged 2 to 10 in good health and CMV-seronegative.

This clone has only one observation. The chain combines TRBV29-1 with TRBJ2-7, with 7 bases that match TRBD1. The germline CDR1 and CDR2 sequences are SQVTM and ANQGSEA. This CDR3 has 12 residues. Unmatched junction bases numbered 6, after V lost 4 bases and J lost 6 bases. This chain's CDR3 is CSVAGGRSEQYF. CDR3 nucleotide sequence: TGCAGCGTTGCAGGGGGTCGTTCCGAGCAGTACTTC.

The rearrangement uses TRBV5-1 and TRBJ2-1, with 15 nucleotides matching TRBD2. The CDR3 contains 20 residues. The germline V gene has CDR1 SGHRS and CDR2 YFSETQ. V shed 4 bases and J 2 bases; nucleotides not matched to a gene: 13. The DNA of the CDR3 is TGCGCCAGCAGCACGCCCTCCGGGACTAGCGGGAGGAGGGCCTACAATGAGCAGTTCTTC. Translation gives CASSTPSGTSGRRAYNEQFF.

V usage is TRBV5-1 and J usage is TRBJ1-4, with D possibly TRBD1 on 5 matching bases. Per the germline V gene, CDR1 is SGHRS and CDR2 is YFSETQ. The CDR3 totals 15 residues. Trimming removed 4 bases from V and 3 bases from J, with 13 bases in between. The CDR3, as DNA: TGCGCCAGCAGCCAGGATTCGGGGGCTAATGAAAAACTGTTTTTT. This translates into CASSQDSGANEKLFF. Full variable domain (outside the CDR3, taken from reference TRBV5-1 and TRBJ1-4): KAGVTQTPRYLIKTRGQQVTLSCSPISGHRSVSWYQQTPGQGLQFLFEYFSETQRNKGNFPGRFSGRQFSNSRSEMNVSTLELGDSALYLCASSQDSGANEKLFFGSGTQLSVL.

The chain combines TRBV5-1 with TRBJ2-2; 10 nucleotides agree with TRBD1. After removal of 2 bases from V and 5 bases from J, the junction contained 6 bases not matched to a gene. The CDR3 is 16 amino acids. Germline V CDR1 and CDR2: SGHRS, YFSETQ. The DNA for the CDR3 is TGCGCCAGCAGCTTCCGGGACAGGGGCTATACCGGGGAGCTGTTTTTT. Amino acid sequence: CASSFRDRGYTGELFF.

This chain's CDR3 is CASTPWEESDGYTF. In DNA form, the CDR3 reads TGTGCCAGCACCCCGTGGGAGGAGAGCGATGGCTACACCTTC. The genes are TRBV2 and TRBJ1-2; D remains ambiguous. Trimming took 7 bases from V and 6 from J, leaving 18 bases between them. This CDR3 contains 14 residues. Germline lookup yields CDR1 SNHLY and CDR2 FYNNEI.

Worth noting for this clone: Additional DNA sequences in this sample encode the identical CDR3. The chain is built from TRBV5-1 and TRBJ1-1; D not certain. This CDR3 is built from 14 residues. The V gene lost 0 bases and the J gene lost 1 base, with 7 bases spanning the gap. In germline, CDR1 is SGHRS, CDR2 YFSETQ. The CDR3 DNA sequence: TGCGCCAGCAGCTTGGGACATTCGAACACTGAAGCTTTCTTT. This gives the protein CASSLGHSNTEAFF.

In its sample, this clone was seen a few times. The CDR3, as DNA: TGTGCCAGCAGCTTTGGCGGGAGCGGCTCAGATACGCAGTATTTT. Translation gives CASSFGGSGSDTQYF. The genes are TRBV5-4 and TRBJ2-3, with 7 nucleotides matching TRBD2. V lost 2 bases to trimming and J lost 4 bases; unmatched junction nucleotides: 7. This CDR3 is built from 15 residues. The germline CDR1 and CDR2 sequences are SGHNT and YYREEE (reference sequence).

The chain recombines TRBV6-5 with TRBJ2-3, with D tentatively TRBD2 (6 bases). This CDR3 spans 14 amino acids. Germline-derived CDR1 and CDR2 are MNHEY and SVGAGI. With 5 bases removed from V and 2 bases from J, the gap between germline ends came to 11 bases. For the CDR3, the DNA is TGTGCCAGCAGTCTCCGGGAGAACACAGATACGCAGTATTTT. Translating gives CASSLRENTDTQYF.

This clone was observed once. Other DNA sequences in this sample translate to the same CDR3. This chain uses TRBV7-6 with TRBJ2-7; weak D call: TRBD1 (5 bases). This CDR3 has 13 residues. Germline loops: CDR1 SGHVS, CDR2 FNYEAQ. V was clipped by 1 base and J by 3 bases, with 7 bases between them. CDR3 DNA sequence: TGTGCCAGCAGCTTAGGAGACAGCTACGAGCAGTACTTC. Translated: CASSLGDSYEQYF.

The genes are TRBV19 and TRBJ2-7, with D unclear. The V end lost 5 bases, the J end lost 0 bases, and 11 bases lay between the germline ends. CDR3 size: 14 residues. The germline CDR1 and CDR2 sequences are LNHDA and SQIVND (reference sequence). CDR3 amino acids: CASSPFDSSYEQYF. The CDR3 DNA reads as TGTGCCAGTAGTCCCTTTGATAGCTCCTACGAGCAGTACTTC.

V and J are TRBV29-1 and TRBJ2-2; D gene ambiguous. Germline-derived CDR1 and CDR2 are SQVTM and ANQGSEA. The CDR3 consists of 13 residues. The ends were cut back, 1 base at V and 2 bases at J, with 5 bases in the middle. The CDR3 DNA reads as TGCAGCGTTGAAGTCGTTAACACCGGGGAGCTGTTTTTT. Its translation is CSVEVVNTGELFF.

This chain uses TRBV6-5 with TRBJ1-1, with 7 nucleotides matching TRBD1. Germline loops: CDR1 MNHEY, CDR2 SVGAGI. The CDR3 is made up of 14 amino acids. Losses at the gene ends were 3 bases for V and 7 bases for J; bases not matched to a gene: 8. This CDR3 is CASSYQTGNYEAFF. The CDR3 nucleotides read TGTGCCAGCAGTTATCAGACAGGGAACTATGAAGCTTTCTTT.

The V and J genes are TRBV25-1 and TRBJ2-7, with a possible D match to TRBD2 (6 bases). Trimming shortened V by 5 bases and J by 3 bases, and 23 bases separated the two germline ends. This CDR3 region has 17 residues. Germline loops: CDR1 MGHDK, CDR2 SYGVNS. The CDR3 bases are TGTGCCAGCAGTTGGGGGGACGGGTTAGGTCACGGCTACGAGCAGTACTTC. Its translation is CASSWGDGLGHGYEQYF.

The chain links TRBV7-6 to TRBJ2-3, with 11 bases fitting TRBD2. The V gene end was trimmed by 4 bases and the J gene end by 10 bases; junction bases not matched to a gene: 13. The germline gives CDR1 SGHVS, CDR2 FNYEAQ. This CDR3 has 16 residues. The CDR3 region is CASSSGSVTSGTAQYF. Here the CDR3 DNA reads TGTGCCAGCAGCTCGGGGTCAGTGACTAGCGGGACCGCGCAGTATTTT. Combining the CDR3 with reference TRBV7-6 and TRBJ2-3 gives the whole variable domain GAGVSQSPRYKVTKRGQDVALRCDPISGHVSLYWYRQALGQGPEFLTYFNYEAQQDKSGLPNDRFSAERPEGSISTLTIQRTEQRDSAMYRCASSSGSVTSGTAQYFGPGTRLTVL.

V usage is TRBV2 and J usage is TRBJ1-5; no reliable D call. Trimming took 3 bases from V and 8 from J, leaving 11 bases between them. The CDR3 consists of 13 residues. Germline values: CDR1 SNHLY, CDR2 FYNNEI. CDR3 loop: CASSEAGLKPQHF. DNA of the CDR3: TGTGCCAGCAGTGAGGCAGGCCTCAAGCCCCAGCATTTT. Full variable domain (outside the CDR3, taken from reference TRBV2 and TRBJ1-5): EPEVTQTPSHQVTQMGQEVILRCVPISNHLYFYWYRQILGQKVEFLVSFYNNEISEKSEIFDDQFSVERPDGSNFTLKIRSTKLEDSAMYFCASSEAGLKPQHFGDGTRLSIL.

This CDR3 reads CASSIRDSQETQYF. The CDR3 DNA reads as TGTGCCAGTAGTATCCGGGACAGTCAAGAGACCCAGTACTTC. V usage is TRBV19 and J usage is TRBJ2-5; 7 positions match TRBD1. Germline V gene sequence: CDR1 LNHDA, CDR2 SQIVND (reference sequence). V was clipped by 3 bases and J by 2 bases; unmatched bases: 3. This CDR3 region has 14 residues.

This clone was seen a handful of times. This chain uses TRBV11-1 with TRBJ2-3; perhaps TRBD1 as D (5 bases). Germline CDR1 and CDR2: SGHAT and FQDESV (reference sequence). V lost 5 bases and J lost 2, with 17 bases in between. CDR3 size: 16 residues. The chain's CDR3 is CASSLLGAAYTDTQYF. Written as DNA, the CDR3 is TGTGCCAGCAGCCTTTTAGGGGCAGCATACACAGATACGCAGTATTTT. The whole variable domain, filled in from reference TRBV11-1 and TRBJ2-3, reads EAEVAQSPRYKITEKSQAVAFWCDPISGHATLYWYRQILGQGPELLVQFQDESVVDDSQLPKDRFSAERLKGVDSTLKIQPAELGDSAMYLCASSLLGAAYTDTQYFGPGTRLTVL.

Only one count was recorded for this clone. This chain links TRBV4-1 with TRBJ2-1, with 13 positions matching TRBD2. The CDR3 has 16 residues. V shed 4 bases, J shed 7 bases, and the junction held 7 bases outside the gene matches. CDR1 and CDR2 (germline): MGHRA, YSYEKL. CDR3 sequence reads: CASSRRLAGGTNEQFF. The CDR3 region has the DNA TGCGCCAGCAGCCGCCGACTAGCGGGAGGAACTAATGAGCAGTTCTTC.

In this sample, this clone turned up a few times. CDR3 in DNA: TGTGCCACCCTTATGGGGACAGGGAAGACCGGGGAGCTGTTTTTT. Translated, it gives CATLMGTGKTGELFF. The chain carries TRBV2 and TRBJ2-2; TRBD1 matches at 9 bases. The V gene's germline CDR1 is SNHLY and CDR2 FYNNEI. The CDR3 loop spans 15 amino acids. V lost 10 bases and J lost 5; bases outside the gene matches: 11.

The J gene is TRBJ1-3, the V gene TRBV18, with D possibly TRBD1 on 6 matching bases. Looked up from germline, CDR1 is KGHSH and CDR2 is LQKENI. CDR3 size: 15 residues. Trimming took 2 bases from V and 7 from J, leaving 15 bases between them. The CDR3 region is CASSPRVTGYNTIYF. CDR3 nucleotide sequence: TGTGCCAGCTCACCAAGGGTAACAGGGTACAACACCATATATTTT.

V is TRBV5-1 and J is TRBJ2-5; D call uncertain. CDR1 is SGHRS, CDR2 YFSETQ, per germline. The CDR3 has 13 residues. Deletions cut 0 bases from V and 5 bases from J, with 8 bases between. CDR3 coding DNA: TGCGCCAGCAGCTTGGCCGGCGGTGAGACCCAGTACTTC. Its protein product is CASSLAGGETQYF.

V usage is TRBV5-1 and J usage is TRBJ2-2, with 8 bases matching TRBD2. The junction had 5 bases not matched to a gene; V was cut back by 0 bases and J by 4 bases. The germline V gene encodes CDR1 SGHRS and CDR2 YFSETQ. The CDR3 extends over 16 amino acids. The CDR3 reads CASSLDRAGATGELFF. CDR3 bases: TGCGCCAGCAGCTTGGACAGAGCGGGGGCCACCGGGGAGCTGTTTTTT.

This sequence joins TRBV6-5 and TRBJ2-7; 9 bases match TRBD1. V dropped 7 bases and J dropped 7; count of bases not matched to a gene: 14. The CDR3 contains 15 residues. Germline loops: CDR1 MNHEY, CDR2 SVGAGI. DNA of the CDR3: TGTGCCAGCACCAATATAGGGGACAGGGAAGGTGAGCAGTACTTC. Translation gives CASTNIGDREGEQYF.

This chain joins TRBV11-2 and TRBJ2-7, with a possible D match to TRBD1 (6 bases). Germline V gene sequence: CDR1 SGHAT, CDR2 FQNNGV. CDR3 length equals 14 residues. Between the trimmed V and J ends, which lost 5 bases and 0 bases, there was a span of 11 bases. The CDR3 DNA is TGTGCCAGCAGCCGTGGACAGTTCTCCTACGAGCAGTACTTC. Protein sequence: CASSRGQFSYEQYF.

This chain links TRBV5-4 with TRBJ2-5; 16 nucleotides line up with TRBD2. Trimming at V came to 5 bases and at J to 5 bases, leaving 9 bases not matched to a gene. CDR1 and CDR2 (germline): SGHNT, YYREEE (reference sequence). This CDR3 has 17 amino acids. CDR3 DNA sequence: TGTGCCAGCAGTGTGAGTCCGGGACTAGCGGGAGGGGAGACCCAGTACTTC. Its protein is CASSVSPGLAGGETQYF.

The rearrangement uses TRBV5-1 and TRBJ2-5, with D tentatively TRBD1 (5 bases). The CDR3 runs to 14 residues. In germline, CDR1 is SGHRS, CDR2 YFSETQ. Trimming took 0 bases from V and 3 from J, leaving 9 bases between them. The CDR3 coding sequence is TGCGCCAGCAGCTTGGGGGCAGGGAAAGAGACCCAGTACTTC. Translating gives CASSLGAGKETQYF.

V is TRBV12-5 and J is TRBJ1-1, with TRBD1 matching 7 bases. The CDR3 is 16 amino acids. Trimming removed 6 bases from V and 1 base from J; junction bases left unmatched: 11. Germline CDR1 reads LGHNT; CDR2 reads FRNRAP. This CDR3 reads CASGLQQGLGNTEAFF. CDR3 in DNA: TGTGCTAGTGGCCTCCAACAGGGGCTGGGGAACACTGAAGCTTTCTTT.

The chain combines TRBV5-6 with TRBJ2-1; 10 bases agree with TRBD1. This CDR3 contains 15 residues. Looked up from germline, CDR1 is SGHDT and CDR2 is YYEEEE. The V segment lost 4 bases and the J segment 5 bases; nucleotides outside the gene matches: 6. The CDR3 bases are TGTGCCAGCAGCCCCGGGACAGGGGTAGACAATGAGCAGTTCTTC. This encodes CASSPGTGVDNEQFF.

The V gene is TRBV2, the J gene TRBJ2-7; D call uncertain. V was shortened by 7 bases and J by 6 bases, with 10 bases between the two germline ends. This CDR3 comprises 11 residues. Germline lookup yields CDR1 SNHLY and CDR2 FYNNEI. In nucleotides, the CDR3 is TGTGCCAGCATTTCCCTATCCGAGCAGTACTTC. Translating gives CASISLSEQYF.

J is TRBJ1-1 and V is TRBV25-1; no definite D call. V was trimmed by 1 base and J by 2 bases, leaving 14 bases between them. The CDR3 spans 16 residues. The V gene's germline CDR1 is MGHDK and CDR2 SYGVNS. The CDR3 region is CASSESSLKVNTEAFF. CDR3 bases: TGTGCCAGCAGTGAATCTAGCCTTAAGGTAAACACTGAAGCTTTCTTT.